This T cell receptor beta chain is drawn from a study of human T cells and chemical hapten exposure. TCRdb recomputed calls from the RACE reads with MiXCR, one row per CDR3 protein. This table has about 130,000 distinct CDR3 sequences, 8.5% to 9.5% appearing once. The time point here: healthy volunteer bleed at 2 weeks. The template was total RNA from unfractionated whole blood. Per the germline V gene, CDR1 is LNHDA and CDR2 is SQIVND (reference sequence). The CDR3 is 14 amino acids. Unmatched junction bases numbered 6, after V lost 5 bases and J lost 5 bases. The chain couples TRBV19 to TRBJ2-7; 10 nucleotides align to TRBD2. This clonotype was sampled from a male donor in good health. Some clones in this sample may be carry-over from other donors' samples. The sample consisted of whole blood. The CDR3 DNA is TGTGCCAGTAGTCCGGGACTAGCGACAGACGAGCAGTACTTC. Its translation is CASSPGLATDEQYF.